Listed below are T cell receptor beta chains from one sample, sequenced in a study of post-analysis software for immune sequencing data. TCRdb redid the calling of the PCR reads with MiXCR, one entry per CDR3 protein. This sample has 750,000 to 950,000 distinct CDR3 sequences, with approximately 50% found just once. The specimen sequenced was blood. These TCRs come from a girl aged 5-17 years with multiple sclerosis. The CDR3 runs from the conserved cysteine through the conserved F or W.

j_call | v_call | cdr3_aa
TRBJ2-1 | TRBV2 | CASSEVGGVANEQFF
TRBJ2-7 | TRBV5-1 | CASSPAGGSYEQYF
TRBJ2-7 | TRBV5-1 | CASSLGRWGIEVGRDGLYEQYF
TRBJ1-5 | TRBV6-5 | CASSTHRAGRNQPQHF
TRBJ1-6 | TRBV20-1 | CSARPNGGSSYNSPLHF
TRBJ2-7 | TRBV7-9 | CASSLAQGAGYYEQYF
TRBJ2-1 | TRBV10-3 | CAISSGLAGYNEQFF
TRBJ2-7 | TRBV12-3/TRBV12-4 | CASSPLPSSGITYEQYF
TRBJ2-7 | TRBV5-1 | CASSHPTGGNYEQYF
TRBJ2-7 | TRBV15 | CATSSDPYEQYF
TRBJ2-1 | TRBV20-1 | CSATRPGLLNEQFF
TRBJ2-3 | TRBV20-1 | CSAPPDSYSTDTQYF
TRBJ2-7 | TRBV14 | CASSQDGPGQVSYEQYF
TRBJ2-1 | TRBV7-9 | CASSLAYGEQFF
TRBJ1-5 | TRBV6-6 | CASRRLINQPQHF
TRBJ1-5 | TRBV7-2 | CASSPRVVGNQPQHF
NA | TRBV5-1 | CASSLEGGAETQYF
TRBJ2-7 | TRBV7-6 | CASSLEKDRTFPYEQYF
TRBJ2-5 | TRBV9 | CASSVEERALGNEQYF
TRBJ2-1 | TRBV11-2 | CASSSRNLRSYNEQFF
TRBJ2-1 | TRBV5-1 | CASSTLGLAGNNEQFF
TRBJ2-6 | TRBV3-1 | CASSQDRRGQASSGANVLTF
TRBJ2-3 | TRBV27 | CASSLEGQGGRDTQYF
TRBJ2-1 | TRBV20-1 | CSAPRTSGRVYNEQFF
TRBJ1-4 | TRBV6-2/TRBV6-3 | CASSYPDRAEKLFF
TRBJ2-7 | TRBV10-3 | CAISGTGGVYEQYF
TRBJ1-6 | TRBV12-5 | CASGLGQAYNSPLHF
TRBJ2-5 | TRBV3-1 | CASSQGRVGQETQYF
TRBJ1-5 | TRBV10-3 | CAISAAPYQPQHF
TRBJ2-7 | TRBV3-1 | CASQLDLAGVAEQYF
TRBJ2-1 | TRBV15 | CATSSPGLAPANEQFF
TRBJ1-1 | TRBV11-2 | CASSLLGQSGQAFF
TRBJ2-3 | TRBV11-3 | CASSLDPSRAGDTQYF
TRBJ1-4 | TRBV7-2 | CASSLLGTVNEKLFF
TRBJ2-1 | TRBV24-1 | CATRGQGNNEQFF
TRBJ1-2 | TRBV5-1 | CASSWDRGPTNYGYTF
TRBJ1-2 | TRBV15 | CATSRAMTAVHNYGYTF
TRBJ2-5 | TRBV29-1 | CSVETGGRARETQYF
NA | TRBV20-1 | CSARDFSGPSYEQYF
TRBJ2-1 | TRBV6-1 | CASSSLDGPYNEQFF
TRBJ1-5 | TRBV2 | CASSGSDYSNQPQHF
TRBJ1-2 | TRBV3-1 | CASSQDLAGGRGRWNGYTF
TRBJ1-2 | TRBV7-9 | CASSSGQGLNYGYTF
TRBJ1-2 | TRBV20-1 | CSTNDRGTGNGGYTF
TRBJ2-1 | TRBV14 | CASSPRPVDEQFF
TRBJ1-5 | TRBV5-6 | CASSLEMGRQGNQPQHF
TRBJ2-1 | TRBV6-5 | CASSRERDSYNEQFF
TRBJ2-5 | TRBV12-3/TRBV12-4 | CASSRNCKQYF
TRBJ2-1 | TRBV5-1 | CASREYPGPRGVNSGQFF
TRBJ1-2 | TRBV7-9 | CASSRHDRGGYTF
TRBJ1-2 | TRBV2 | CASSDGFYGYTF
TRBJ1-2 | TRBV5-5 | CASSLLHGTGRYGYTF
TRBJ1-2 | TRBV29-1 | CSVDVSYGYTF
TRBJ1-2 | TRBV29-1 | CSVVQGIDYGYTF
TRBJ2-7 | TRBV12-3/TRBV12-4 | CASSSPSGRVSYEQYF